Detailed here is one TCR beta chain. This clone was seen once. Its antigen has not been determined. Base qualities were left out, and no much larger clone turns up one base away. The CDR3 regions of human TCRbeta chains were subjected to immunosequencing. For the original study's pipeline: Repertoire TCRs were matched against a reference library of SARS-CoV-2-specific TCRs generated with the MIRA antigen-specificity platform. Breadth was defined as the fraction of unique TCRs that were SARS-CoV-2-associated, and depth was defined as the fraction of total T cells that were SARS-CoV-2-associated. Using the MIRA data, every spike-specific TCR was mapped to the spike region that the TCR reacted to and assigned to either a CD4 or a CD8 class. Log10-transformed breadth and depth values were compared by one-way ANOVA with Sidak's multiple comparisons tests. Entries here come from immuneACCESS through TCRdb and include only in-frame sequences with V and J called. Some clones fail to appear in such tables; in the studies checked, an unresolved V gene covers under half of the shortfall, and the cause of the remainder is unknown. V and J calls and clone size follow that table, whereas D and trimming were derived from the DNA. Across this sample there are some 150,000 clones, with roughly nine tenths seen only once. The ten largest account for around 1.7% of the sample.

This sample was taken from a study of T cell responses to AZD1222 COVID-19 vaccine (dated by TCRdb to the early 2020s). Looking at the study overall: A total of just over 230 trial participants underwent TCR sequencing, of whom about 200 had received two doses of AZD1222 and some 26 had received two doses of the MenACWY control vaccine. Enrollment into the trials was organized by age into subgroups of 18-55, 56-69 and 70-plus years, and those subgroups contained approximately 160, 26 and 62 TCR-sequenced participants, respectively.

The investigation overall reported the following: Because no day 14 peak-response samples were available, the repertoires could be characterized only after the peak T cell response. The whole spike protein was spanned by vaccine-associated CD4 TCRs, and dominant responses were seen in regions 160-218 and 743-854. Reportedly, almost half of the unique spike-specific TCRs recognized epitopes lying outside the regions that are mutated in the B.1.351 and B.1.1.7 variants. The 56-69-year group was small, and its depth increase did not reach significance, likely because of low power. Conclusions about previously exposed vaccinees are limited, since just a handful of AZD1222 recipients were seropositive for SARS-CoV-2 at baseline. Participants were mostly white British, with more females than males. The authors suggested clonal diversity may have been underestimated. After two AZD1222 doses, spike-specific TCR breadth and depth were significantly higher than at day 0 and than in MenACWY recipients.

The CDR3 has 15 amino acids, counting the end cysteine and phenylalanine. Just the 45-base CDR3 DNA is kept, in frame starting at base 1. CDR1 SGHTA and CDR2 FQGTGA are derived from the germline V gene. The germline V end is reduced by 5 bases and the J end by 0 bases; junction bases left unmatched: 3. Per the publication, the time point label means: about 28 days (+/-7) after the second vaccine dose. AZD1222 recipients whose second dose came at about 4 weeks and those whose second dose came at about 12 weeks were combined into one group, since spike-specific TCR depth and breadth did not differ between the two schedules. The vaccinee samples were drawn from two UK trials, COV001 and COV002, one of which was a single-blind randomized controlled phase 2/3 trial testing AZD1222 (ChAdOx1 nCoV-19) in healthy adults. For TCRbeta chain sequencing, PBMC samples were collected from trial participants at day 0 and at day 28 after the second dose.

The origin of this receptor is an adult who received the AZD1222 COVID-19 vaccine. Recombination linked TRBV7-3 to TRBJ2-1, with TRBD2 matching 8 junction bases. Here the sequenced sample was peripheral blood, taken 28 days after the second AZD1222 dose. The CDR3 has the sequence CASSLSGASYNEQFF. The DNA sequence reads TGTGCCAGCAGCCTTAGCGGGGCCTCCTACAATGAGCAGTTCTTC.